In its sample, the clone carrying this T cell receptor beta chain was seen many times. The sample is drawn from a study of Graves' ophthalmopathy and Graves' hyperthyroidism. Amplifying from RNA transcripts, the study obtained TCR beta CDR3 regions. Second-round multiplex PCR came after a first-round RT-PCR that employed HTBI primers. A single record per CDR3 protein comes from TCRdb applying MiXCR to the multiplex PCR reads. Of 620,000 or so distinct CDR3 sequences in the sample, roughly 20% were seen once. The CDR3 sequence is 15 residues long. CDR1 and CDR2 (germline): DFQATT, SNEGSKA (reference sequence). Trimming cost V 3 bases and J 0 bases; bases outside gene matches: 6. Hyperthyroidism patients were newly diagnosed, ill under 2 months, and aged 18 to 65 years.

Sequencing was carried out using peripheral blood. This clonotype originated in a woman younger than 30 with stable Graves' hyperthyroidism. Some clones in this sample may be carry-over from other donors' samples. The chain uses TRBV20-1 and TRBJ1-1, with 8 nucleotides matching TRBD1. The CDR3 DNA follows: TGCAGTGCTAGTGGCAGGGGGCCTCTGAACACTGAAGCTTTCTTT. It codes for CSASGRGPLNTEAFF.